This T cell receptor beta chain appears in the sequencing data of a study of cytomegalovirus exposure and HLA in healthy donors. Study-wide results and limits: A missense DCLRE1C variant was associated with V- and J-gene trimming of TCR beta chains in a later analysis, and an independent cohort replicated the association.

V was trimmed by 3 bases and J by 7 bases, leaving 13 bases between them. The CDR3 spans 13 residues. Looked up from germline, CDR1 is GTSNPN and CDR2 is SVGIG (reference sequence). With 60 Vbeta and 13 Jbeta primers, the PCR was carried out. Data came from immunoSEQ multiplex PCR; TCRdb stores just in-frame clones and leaves some out. This table has over 100,000 clones, about two thirds appearing once. In its sample, this clone was seen a few times. Its target is unknown. This TCR was sampled from a woman in her forties in good health and CMV-seronegative. The source material was PBMCs. The J gene is TRBJ1-5, the V gene TRBV30, with D uncertain. CDR3 protein: CAWSSWTTQPQHF. CDR3 bases: TGTGCCTGGAGCTCCTGGACTACCCAGCCCCAGCATTTT.